The 5 T cell receptor beta chains listed next were all sequenced from one sample in a study of T cell changes during pregnancy in multiple sclerosis. Repertoires were generated with immunoSEQ multiplex PCR, while TCRdb's copy carries only in-frame clones and drops some. The repertoire has 38,000 or so clones, around 90% of them found once; the top ten carry roughly 0.55%. The material sequenced was CD4+ T cells from peripheral blood mononuclear cells, taken in the second trimester of pregnancy. Receptor source: a female donor with multiple sclerosis, enrolled in a pregnancy study.

V gene TRBV6-5 combines with J gene TRBJ2-7; 12 bases agree with TRBD2. The V and J ends lost 5 bases and 7 bases, in that order; junction bases with no gene match: 6. In germline, CDR1 is MNHEY, CDR2 SVGAGI. The length of the CDR3 is 14 residues. As DNA, the CDR3 is TGTGCCAGCAGTCCTCTAGCGGGAGGGCTGGAGCAGTACTTC. Translating it yields CASSPLAGGLEQYF.

The chain has TRBV6-5 and TRBJ2-1; 10 bases line up with TRBD1. The CDR3 spans 14 residues. Germline V lookup: CDR1 MNHEY, CDR2 SVGAGI. The V gene end was trimmed by 10 bases and the J gene end by 9 bases; junction bases not matched to a gene: 12. Here the CDR3 reads CATSRTGGRIEQFF. The CDR3 DNA reads TGTGCCACCTCCCGGACAGGGGGAAGAATTGAGCAGTTCTTC.

V and J are TRBV6-6 and TRBJ1-2, with TRBD1 identical over 7 bases. Germline CDR1 and CDR2: MNHNY and SVGAGI (reference sequence). V gave up 5 bases and J gave up 5 bases; unmatched junction bases: 5. The CDR3 contains 13 residues. The CDR3 nucleotides are TGTGCCAGCAGTATAACAGGGGATTATGGCTACACCTTC. Translation: CASSITGDYGYTF.

The gene calls are TRBV15 and TRBJ2-1, with D maybe TRBD1 (5 bases). The germline gives CDR1 LNHNV, CDR2 YYDKDF (reference sequence). The CDR3 extends over 16 amino acids. The germline V and J ends were trimmed by 5 bases and 0 bases, with 14 bases remaining between them. For the CDR3, the DNA is TGTGCCACCAGCGGACAAGGACCCATCTCCTACAATGAGCAGTTCTTC. This codes for CATSGQGPISYNEQFF.

This chain joins TRBV9 and TRBJ2-7, with 11 bases identical to TRBD1. The CDR3 sequence is 17 residues long. CDR1 SGDLS and CDR2 YYNGEE come from the germline V gene. V gave up 1 base and J gave up 3 bases; unmatched junction bases: 9. DNA of the CDR3: TGTGCCAGCAGCGTAACCGGACAGGGGGCCCTCGGCTACGAGCAGTACTTC. This sequence encodes CASSVTGQGALGYEQYF.